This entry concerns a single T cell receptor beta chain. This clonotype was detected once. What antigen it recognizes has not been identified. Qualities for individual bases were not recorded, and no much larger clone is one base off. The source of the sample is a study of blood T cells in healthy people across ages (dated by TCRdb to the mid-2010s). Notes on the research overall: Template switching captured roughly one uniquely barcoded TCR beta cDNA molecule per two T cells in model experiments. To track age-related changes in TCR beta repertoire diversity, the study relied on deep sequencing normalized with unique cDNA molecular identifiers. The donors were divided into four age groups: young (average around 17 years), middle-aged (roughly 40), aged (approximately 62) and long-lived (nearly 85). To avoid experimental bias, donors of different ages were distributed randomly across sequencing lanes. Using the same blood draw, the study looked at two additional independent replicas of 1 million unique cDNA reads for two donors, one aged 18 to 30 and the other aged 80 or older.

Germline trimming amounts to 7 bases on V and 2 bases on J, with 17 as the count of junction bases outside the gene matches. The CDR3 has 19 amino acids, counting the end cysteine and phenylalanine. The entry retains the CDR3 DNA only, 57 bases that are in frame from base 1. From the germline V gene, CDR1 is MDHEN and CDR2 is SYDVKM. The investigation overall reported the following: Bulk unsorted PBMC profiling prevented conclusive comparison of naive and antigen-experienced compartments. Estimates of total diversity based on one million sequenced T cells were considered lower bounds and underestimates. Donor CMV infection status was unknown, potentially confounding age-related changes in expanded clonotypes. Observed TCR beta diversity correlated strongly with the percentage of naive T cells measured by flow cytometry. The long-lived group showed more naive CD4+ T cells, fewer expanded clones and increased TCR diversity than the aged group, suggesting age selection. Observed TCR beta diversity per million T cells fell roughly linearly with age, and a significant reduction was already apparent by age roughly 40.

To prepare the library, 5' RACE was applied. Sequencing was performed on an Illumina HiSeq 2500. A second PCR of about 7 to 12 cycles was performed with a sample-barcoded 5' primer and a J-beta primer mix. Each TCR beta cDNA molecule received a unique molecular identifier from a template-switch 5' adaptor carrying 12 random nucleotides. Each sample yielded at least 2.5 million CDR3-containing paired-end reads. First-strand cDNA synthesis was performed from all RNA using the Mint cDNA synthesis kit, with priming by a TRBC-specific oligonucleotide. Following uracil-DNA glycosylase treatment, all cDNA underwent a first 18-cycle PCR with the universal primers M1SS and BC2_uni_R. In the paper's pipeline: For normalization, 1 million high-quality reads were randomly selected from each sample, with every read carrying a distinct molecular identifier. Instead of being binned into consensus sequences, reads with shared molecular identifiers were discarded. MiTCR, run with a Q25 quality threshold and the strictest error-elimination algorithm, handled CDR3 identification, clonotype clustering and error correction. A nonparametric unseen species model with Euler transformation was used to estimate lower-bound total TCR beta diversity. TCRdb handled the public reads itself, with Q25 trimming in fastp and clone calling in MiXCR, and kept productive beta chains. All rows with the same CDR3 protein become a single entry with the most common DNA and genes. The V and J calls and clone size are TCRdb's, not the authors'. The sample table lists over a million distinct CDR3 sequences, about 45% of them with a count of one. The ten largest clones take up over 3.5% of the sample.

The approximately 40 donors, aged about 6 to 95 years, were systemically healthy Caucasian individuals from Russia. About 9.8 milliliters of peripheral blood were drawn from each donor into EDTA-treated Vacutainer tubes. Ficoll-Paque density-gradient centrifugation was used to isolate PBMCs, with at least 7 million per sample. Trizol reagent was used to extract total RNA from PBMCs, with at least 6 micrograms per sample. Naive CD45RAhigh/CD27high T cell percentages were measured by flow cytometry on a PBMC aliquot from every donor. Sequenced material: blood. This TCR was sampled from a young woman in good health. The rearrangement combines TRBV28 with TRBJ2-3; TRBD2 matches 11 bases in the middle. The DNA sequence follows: TGTGCCAGCAACCGACCGGGACTAGCGGCTACTTACCACACAGATACGCAGTATTTT. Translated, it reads CASNRPGLAATYHTDTQYF.